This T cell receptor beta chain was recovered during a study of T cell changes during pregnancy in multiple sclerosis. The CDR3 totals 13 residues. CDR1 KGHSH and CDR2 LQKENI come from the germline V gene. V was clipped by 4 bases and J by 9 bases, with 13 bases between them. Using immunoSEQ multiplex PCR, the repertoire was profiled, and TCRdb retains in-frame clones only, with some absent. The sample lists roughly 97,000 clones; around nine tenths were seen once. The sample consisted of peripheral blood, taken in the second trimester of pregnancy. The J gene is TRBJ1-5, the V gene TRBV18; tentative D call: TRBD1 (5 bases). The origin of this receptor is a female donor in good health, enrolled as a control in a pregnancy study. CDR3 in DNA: TGTGCCAGCTCACTCGAGCCCGGGGGGCCCCAGCATTTT. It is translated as CASSLEPGGPQHF.